These 29 T cell receptor beta chains share one sample of origin, sequenced in a study of shared clonotypes between healthy human individuals. Method: immunoSEQ multiplex PCR; TCRdb's copy keeps in-frame clones and lacks some. The sample yields about 2.4 million clones, around 94% seen once. The sequencing input was naive CD4+ T cells sorted from blood. Documented subset: CD45RA+ positively selected. The receptors shown here come from a man aged 18 to 35 in good health.

The rearrangement joins TRBV11-2 to TRBJ1-1, with 7 bases fitting TRBD1. Germline CDR1 SGHAT, CDR2 FQNNGV. The CDR3 sequence is 13 residues long. V trimming: 5 bases; J trimming: 11 bases; junction bases outside the gene matches: 11. Written as DNA, the CDR3 is TGTGCCAGCAGCCCCGACAGGGCTCCCGCTGCTTTCTTT. This gives the protein CASSPDRAPAAFF. The full variable domain, with the rest looked up from reference TRBV11-2 and TRBJ1-1, is EAGVAQSPRYKIIEKRQSVAFWCNPISGHATLYWYQQILGQGPKLLIQFQNNGVVDDSQLPKDRFSAERLKGVDSTLKIQPAKLEDSAVYLCASSPDRAPAAFFGQGTRLTVV.

The chain is built from TRBV6-6 and TRBJ1-3; 7 bases agree with TRBD1. The CDR3 sequence is 15 residues long. CDR1 MNHNY and CDR2 SVGAGI come from the germline V gene (reference sequence). Trimming cost V 2 bases and J 4 bases; bases outside gene matches: 5. The CDR3 sequence: CASSYPQGLGNTIYF. In DNA, the CDR3 is TGTGCCAGCAGTTACCCACAGGGGCTCGGAAACACCATATATTTT.

Only one count was recorded for this clone. The chain employs TRBV19 and TRBJ1-2; D remains unclear. Per germline, CDR1 LNHDA and CDR2 SQIVND (reference sequence). Trimming removed 7 bases at V and 4 bases at J, with 22 bases between. This CDR3 is 16 amino acids long. The CDR3, as DNA: TGTGCCAGTATACCCAGTAGTCGAGGAGGGCTCTATGGCTACACCTTC. Its translation is CASIPSSRGGLYGYTF.

The chain recombines TRBV7-9 with TRBJ2-3; D is uncertain. Looked up from germline, CDR1 is SEHNR and CDR2 is FQNEAQ (reference sequence). V lost 2 bases to trimming and J lost 0 bases, with 9 bases between them. The CDR3 is 15 amino acids. The CDR3 bases are TGTGCCAGCAGCTTATCAACCGTAAGCACAGATACGCAGTATTTT. It is translated as CASSLSTVSTDTQYF.

The chain is built from TRBV4-2 and TRBJ2-5; TRBD2 is a possible D gene (5 bases). From germline, CDR1 is LGHNA and CDR2 YNFKEQ. V shed 4 bases and J shed 0 bases, with 12 bases lying between them. This CDR3 is 15 amino acids long. The CDR3 here is CASSRVGGYQETQYF. The CDR3 nucleotides read TGTGCCAGCAGCCGGGTGGGCGGGTACCAAGAGACCCAGTACTTC.

This chain uses TRBV7-9 with TRBJ1-3, with 7 bases identical to TRBD1. Germline V gives CDR1 SEHNR, CDR2 FQNEAQ (reference sequence). The J segment lost 1 base and the V segment lost 1 base, leaving 1 base of the junction unmatched. The CDR3 sequence is 15 residues long. The DNA for the CDR3 is TGTGCCAGCAGCTTAGTCAGGGGGTCTGGAAACACCATATATTTT. It encodes CASSLVRGSGNTIYF.

In this sample, this clone turned up once. The CDR3 reads CASSFSPPEGGLYGYTF. As DNA, the CDR3 is TGTGCCAGCAGTTTCTCCCCCCCCGAAGGGGGCCTCTATGGCTACACCTTC. The rearrangement uses TRBV27 and TRBJ1-2; TRBD1 aligns across 7 bases. The germline gives CDR1 MNHEY, CDR2 SMNVEV (reference sequence). This CDR3 spans 17 amino acids. Trimming took 3 bases from V and 4 from J; bases not matched to a gene: 14.

The chain employs TRBV6-6 and TRBJ2-1, with a possible D match to TRBD1 (5 bases). Trimming stripped 3 bases from V and 4 bases from J, with 13 bases between. The germline V gene encodes CDR1 MNHNY and CDR2 SVGAGI (reference sequence). The CDR3 has 15 amino acids. The CDR3 DNA reads as TGTGCCAGCAGTTATGTGCAGGGAAGTTACAATGAGCAGTTCTTC. Amino acids: CASSYVQGSYNEQFF.

This clone has just one count. V usage is TRBV10-3 and J usage is TRBJ2-3; 11 bases fit TRBD2. This CDR3 is built from 16 residues. V shed 0 bases and J 4 bases; nucleotides not matched to a gene: 3. CDR1 is ENHRY, CDR2 SYGVKD, per germline. CDR3 sequence: CAISESSGGGSDTQYF. DNA of the CDR3: TGTGCCATCAGTGAGTCTAGCGGGGGGGGATCAGATACGCAGTATTTT.

The V call is TRBV7-2, the J call TRBJ2-5; D gene unclear. The germline V gene encodes CDR1 SGHTA and CDR2 FQGNSA. Trimming removed 5 bases at V and 0 bases at J, with 10 bases between. CDR3 size: 14 residues. The CDR3 nucleotides are TGTGCCAGCAGCCCCCGGCCCGACCAAGAGACCCAGTACTTC. It yields the protein CASSPRPDQETQYF.

A remark on this clone: Other DNA sequences from this sample encode an identical CDR3 as well. DNA of the CDR3: TGTGCCAGCAGCTTGGGACTAGCGGAACAAGAGACCCAGTACTTC. It yields the protein CASSLGLAEQETQYF. This sequence joins TRBV5-4 and TRBJ2-5; TRBD2 matches at 9 bases. CDR3 length equals 15 residues. The germline V gene encodes CDR1 SGHNT and CDR2 YYREEE (reference sequence). J lost 2 bases, V lost 0 bases, and 2 bases had no gene match.

This chain uses TRBV11-3 with TRBJ2-2; 8 bases fit TRBD2. The germline CDR1 and CDR2 sequences are SGHNT and YENEEA. Unmatched junction bases numbered 12, after V lost 0 bases and J lost 6 bases. The CDR3 has 18 amino acids. CDR3 nucleotide sequence: TGTGCCAGCAGCTTAGATCAAAGAGGAGCGGGAGCGGCCGGGGAGCTGTTTTTT. It codes for CASSLDQRGAGAAGELFF.

This clone was seen a single time. This sample includes further DNA sequences coding for the same CDR3. The V and J genes are TRBV7-2 and TRBJ2-3; D gene unclear. The CDR3 contains 12 residues. V lost 5 bases, J lost 6 bases, and 9 bases lay in between. Germline V gene data show CDR1 as SGHTA and CDR2 as FQGNSA. The CDR3 nucleotides read TGTGCCAGCAGCCTAAAAGGGGATACGCAGTATTTT. This translates into CASSLKGDTQYF.

The gene calls are TRBV5-1 and TRBJ2-5; 8 bases match TRBD1. The CDR3 is 14 residues long. From germline, CDR1 is SGHRS and CDR2 YFSETQ. V lost 4 bases and J lost 4; bases outside the gene matches: 6. The CDR3 nucleotides are TGCGCCAGCAGCCAGGGACAGGTTGGAGAGACCCAGTACTTC. It is translated as CASSQGQVGETQYF.

The CDR3 coding sequence is TGTGCCAGCAGCTTAAACGGTGGGGCAGACTATACGCAGTATTTT. Its protein product is CASSLNGGADYTQYF. The gene calls are TRBV7-3 and TRBJ2-3; possible D gene TRBD1, 5 bases. With 1 base removed from V and 7 bases from J, the gap between germline ends came to 15 bases. The CDR3 consists of 15 residues. Germline CDR1 is SGHTA and CDR2 is FQGTGA.

This clone was found once. The chain has TRBV7-9 and TRBJ1-2; D may be TRBD1 (6 bases). V lost 4 bases and J 4 bases, leaving 16 bases between the germline ends. The germline V gene encodes CDR1 SEHNR and CDR2 FQNEAQ (reference sequence). This CDR3 is 15 amino acids long. As DNA, the CDR3 is TGTGCCAGCAGCTCCCAACAGGGTTCGCGCTATGGCTACACCTTC. Encoded protein: CASSSQQGSRYGYTF.

This rearrangement joins TRBV6-4 to TRBJ2-2; D is unclear. This CDR3 comprises 12 residues. The germline CDR1 and CDR2 sequences are MRHNA and SNTAGT. Trimming removed 5 bases at V and 0 bases at J, with 1 base between. The CDR3 bases are TGTGCCAGCAGTCCGAACACCGGGGAGCTGTTTTTT. Residues: CASSPNTGELFF.

The V and J genes are TRBV2 and TRBJ1-5; 7 nucleotides line up with TRBD1. CDR1 and CDR2 (germline): SNHLY, FYNNEI. This CDR3 has 14 amino acids. V shed 6 bases, J shed 5 bases, and the junction held 7 bases outside the gene matches. The CDR3 region is CASRETGSYQPQHF. In DNA form, the CDR3 reads TGTGCCAGCAGAGAGACAGGGTCGTATCAGCCCCAGCATTTT.

Details on this clone: Other DNA sequences from this sample encode an identical CDR3 as well. The gene calls are TRBV5-1 and TRBJ1-5; no clear D. Trimming removed 1 base from V and 5 bases from J, with 7 bases in between. This CDR3 is 13 amino acids long. Germline V gives CDR1 SGHRS, CDR2 YFSETQ. The DNA for the CDR3 is TGCGCCAGCAGCTTGTACGGGGATCAGCCCCAGCATTTT. Translation gives CASSLYGDQPQHF.

V and J are TRBV13 and TRBJ1-1; D possibly corresponds to TRBD1 (5 bases). With 2 bases removed from V and 0 bases from J, the gap between germline ends came to 16 bases. The germline V gene encodes CDR1 PRHDT and CDR2 FYEKMQ (reference sequence). CDR3 length equals 17 residues. CDR3 amino acids: CASSLMGDQSMNTEAFF. CDR3 nucleotides: TGTGCCAGCAGCTTAATGGGGGACCAGAGCATGAACACTGAAGCTTTCTTT.

This clone was seen only once. V and J are TRBV12-5 and TRBJ2-1, with 7 bases identical to TRBD2. CDR1 and CDR2 from the germline V gene are LGHNT and FRNRAP. V gave up 2 bases and J gave up 9 bases; unmatched junction bases: 7. This CDR3 spans 14 amino acids. The chain's CDR3 is CASGLNGGSTEQFF. For the CDR3, the DNA is TGTGCTAGTGGTTTGAACGGCGGGAGCACTGAGCAGTTCTTC.

The chain employs TRBV29-1 and TRBJ1-2, with D possibly TRBD1 on 5 matching bases. V was cut by 2 bases and J by 6 bases, with 13 bases left in between. The CDR3 totals 13 residues. Per the germline V gene, CDR1 is SQVTM and CDR2 is ANQGSEA. CDR3 DNA sequence: TGCAGCGTTGAACGGGGCAGGCAGAATGGCTACACCTTC. It translates to CSVERGRQNGYTF.

On this clone: This specimen includes other DNA sequences encoding the same CDR3. V gene TRBV7-9 combines with J gene TRBJ2-1, with 10 nucleotides matching TRBD1. Germline loops: CDR1 SEHNR, CDR2 FQNEAQ (reference sequence). V lost 1 base and J lost 4; bases outside the gene matches: 1. CDR3 length: 15 residues. CDR3 in amino acids: CASSLGQGAYNEQFF. CDR3 nucleotide sequence: TGTGCCAGCAGCTTAGGACAGGGGGCATACAATGAGCAGTTCTTC.

V is TRBV10-3 and J is TRBJ2-1; 8 positions agree with TRBD2. Losses at the gene ends were 4 bases for V and 7 bases for J; bases not matched to a gene: 3. This CDR3 contains 13 residues. Germline lookup yields CDR1 ENHRY and CDR2 SYGVKD. CDR3 coding DNA: TGTGCCATCAGTGCGGGGGGGTCGAATGAGCAGTTCTTC. Protein: CAISAGGSNEQFF.

The genes are TRBV29-1 and TRBJ2-2; D is perhaps TRBD1 (5 bases). V lost 6 bases and J lost 4, with 12 bases in between. Germline CDR1 is SQVTM and CDR2 is ANQGSEA. The CDR3 length is 13 residues. The CDR3 reads CSVRQGSTGELFF. The CDR3 bases are TGCAGCGTCCGGCAGGGTTCCACCGGGGAGCTGTTTTTT.

This chain joins TRBV30 and TRBJ2-7; D is perhaps TRBD2 (5 bases). Germline CDR1 GTSNPN, CDR2 SVGIG (reference sequence). Trimming stripped 1 base from V and 2 bases from J, with 9 bases between. This CDR3 spans 13 amino acids. The CDR3 reads CAWSGTSTYEQYF. The CDR3 nucleotides are TGTGCCTGGAGTGGGACTTCAACCTACGAGCAGTACTTC. Full variable domain (outside the CDR3, taken from reference TRBV30 and TRBJ2-7): SQTIHQWPATLVQPVGSPLSLECTVEGTSNPNLYWYRQAAGRGLQLLFYSVGIGQISSEVPQNLSASRPQDRQFILSSKKLLLSDSGFYLCAWSGTSTYEQYFGPGTRLTVT.

CDR3 DNA sequence: TGTGCCAGGGCAGATACGCAGTATTTT. This sequence encodes CARADTQYF. V is TRBV21-1 and J is TRBJ2-3. TRBV21-1 is tagged as a pseudogene. The CDR3 has 9 amino acids.

As to this clone: The junction shows a germline mismatch at one end, possibly a read error. The chain carries TRBV2 and TRBJ1-1; TRBD1 might be the D (5 bases). Germline V gene lookup returns CDR1 SNHLY and CDR2 FYNNEI. CDR3 length: 14 residues. CDR3 protein: CASREGARQTEAFF. CDR3 bases: TGTGCCAGCAGGGAAGGGGCGCGTCAAACTGAAGCTTTCTTT.

V and J are TRBV6-5 and TRBJ2-5; D is ambiguous. V was clipped by 8 bases and J by 3 bases, with 10 bases between them. The CDR3 has 12 amino acids. CDR1 and CDR2 from the germline V gene are MNHEY and SVGAGI. CDR3 in amino acids: CASGRAEETQYF. The DNA of the CDR3 is TGTGCCAGCGGCCGGGCCGAAGAGACCCAGTACTTC.